Listed below are T cell receptor beta chains from one sample, sequenced in a study of blood T cell repertoires in COVID-19. The table came from immunoSEQ multiplex PCR; TCRdb's copy has only in-frame clones and leaves some out. The data hold 150,000 to 200,000 clones, with approximately 89% observed a single time. The sample consisted of peripheral blood. Source of these receptors: a woman aged 30 to 39 with acute or convalescent COVID-19. Each CDR3 is given with its conserved first and last residue. The order of the fields is J gene, V gene, D gene, clone size, CDR3 DNA, CDR3 protein. The D gene is left open where the match is weak. Where a row states a size, it is once, few, many or the class of an expanded clone; other rows omit it.

J gene: TRBJ1-3; V gene: TRBV29-1; D gene: NA; clone size: NA; CDR3 DNA: TGCAGCGTTGTGGGAGAGAGAGCCATATATTTT; CDR3 protein: CSVVGERAIYF
J gene: TRBJ2-5; V gene: TRBV20-1; D gene: NA; clone size: once; CDR3 DNA: TGCAGTGCTAGTGGGCAGGATCAAGAGACCCAGTACTTC; CDR3 protein: CSASGQDQETQYF
J gene: TRBJ2-7; V gene: TRBV11-2; D gene: TRBD1; clone size: once; CDR3 DNA: TGTGCCAGCAGTCGTCTGGACTCCCTGGGACAGGGTCCAATCTACGAGCAGTACTTC; CDR3 protein: CASSRLDSLGQGPIYEQYF
J gene: TRBJ2-3; V gene: TRBV2; D gene: NA; clone size: NA; CDR3 DNA: TGTGCCAGCGGGCGGACAACTAGCACAGATACGCAGTATTTT; CDR3 protein: CASGRTTSTDTQYF
J gene: TRBJ2-1; V gene: TRBV20-1; D gene: NA; clone size: NA; CDR3 DNA: TGCAGTGCCAGCGGTTATGAGCAGTTCTTC; CDR3 protein: CSASGYEQFF
J gene: TRBJ1-1; V gene: TRBV4-1; D gene: NA; clone size: NA; CDR3 DNA: TGCGCCAGCAGCGCAAGAACGGAGGCGTTCACTGAAGCTTTCTTT; CDR3 protein: CASSARTEAFTEAFF
J gene: TRBJ2-3; V gene: TRBV19; D gene: TRBD2; clone size: once; CDR3 DNA: TGTGCCAGAAGCCCGACTAGCGGGGGGACAGATACGCAGTATTTT; CDR3 protein: CARSPTSGGTDTQYF
J gene: TRBJ2-1; V gene: TRBV7-9; D gene: NA; clone size: once; CDR3 DNA: TGTGCCAGCAGCTCCCAGCGGGGACACTCCTACAATGAGCAGTTCTTC; CDR3 protein: CASSSQRGHSYNEQFF
J gene: TRBJ1-2; V gene: TRBV2; D gene: NA; clone size: NA; CDR3 DNA: TGTGCCAGCAGTGGGGAGGGACACCCTCTCTATGGCTACACCTTC; CDR3 protein: CASSGEGHPLYGYTF
J gene: TRBJ2-3; V gene: TRBV11-3; D gene: NA; clone size: NA; CDR3 DNA: TGTGCCAGCAGCTTGGGTCCGGGGGCAGATACGCAGTATTTT; CDR3 protein: CASSLGPGADTQYF
J gene: TRBJ2-1; V gene: TRBV5-1; D gene: TRBD2; clone size: NA; CDR3 DNA: TGCGCCAGCAGCTTCCAGACTAGCGGGAGTCCCGGGGATGAGCAGTTCTTC; CDR3 protein: CASSFQTSGSPGDEQFF
J gene: TRBJ2-3; V gene: TRBV5-4; D gene: TRBD2; clone size: NA; CDR3 DNA: TGTGCCAGCAGCTTGACGGCAGGCGGGGGGGATACGCAGTATTTT; CDR3 protein: CASSLTAGGGDTQYF
J gene: TRBJ2-3; V gene: TRBV20-1; D gene: NA; clone size: NA; CDR3 DNA: TGCAGTGCTAGTGCCCCGACGGTTGGAGGTAATACGCAGTATTTT; CDR3 protein: CSASAPTVGGNTQYF
J gene: TRBJ2-1; V gene: TRBV19; D gene: TRBD2; clone size: NA; CDR3 DNA: TGTGCCAGTAGCCCTAGCGGGAGAAGCTACAATGAGCAGTTCTTC; CDR3 protein: CASSPSGRSYNEQFF
J gene: TRBJ2-5; V gene: TRBV11-2; D gene: NA; clone size: once; CDR3 DNA: TGTGCCAGCAGCCCCCTAGCGGAGACCCAGTACTTC; CDR3 protein: CASSPLAETQYF
J gene: TRBJ2-2; V gene: TRBV4-2; D gene: TRBD2; clone size: once; CDR3 DNA: TGTGCCAGCAGCCCCCTTCTTAGCGGGGGGGACGGCGGGGAGCTGTTTTTT; CDR3 protein: CASSPLLSGGDGGELFF
J gene: TRBJ2-5; V gene: TRBV24-1; D gene: TRBD2; clone size: once; CDR3 DNA: TGTGCCACCAGTGAATGGACTAGCGGGCAAGAGACCCAGTACTTC; CDR3 protein: CATSEWTSGQETQYF
J gene: TRBJ2-5; V gene: TRBV5-1; D gene: NA; clone size: NA; CDR3 DNA: TGCGCCAGCAGTCTGGTGGTTGGGCAGACCCAGTACTTC; CDR3 protein: CASSLVVGQTQYF
J gene: TRBJ1-1; V gene: TRBV28; D gene: NA; clone size: NA; CDR3 DNA: TGTGCCAGCAGTTTAAATTTGTTAGAAGCTTTCTTT; CDR3 protein: CASSLNLLEAFF
J gene: TRBJ1-1; V gene: TRBV20-1; D gene: TRBD1; clone size: NA; CDR3 DNA: TGCAGTGCTAGTCTGGGACAGGGGGCAAACCACTTT; CDR3 protein: CSASLGQGANHF
J gene: TRBJ2-2; V gene: TRBV2; D gene: NA; clone size: NA; CDR3 DNA: TGTGCCAGCTTTCCCCTCGTTAACACCGGGGAGCTGTTTTTT; CDR3 protein: CASFPLVNTGELFF
J gene: TRBJ1-6; V gene: TRBV5-1; D gene: TRBD1; clone size: few; CDR3 DNA: TGCGCCAGCAGCTTGGCCAATGTGCAGGGGGCCCCCCTCCACTTT; CDR3 protein: CASSLANVQGAPLHF
J gene: TRBJ2-3; V gene: TRBV30; D gene: TRBD2; clone size: NA; CDR3 DNA: TGTGCCTGGAGTGTAGCGGGGTACACAGATACGCAGTATTTT; CDR3 protein: CAWSVAGYTDTQYF
J gene: TRBJ1-2; V gene: TRBV11-3; D gene: NA; clone size: once; CDR3 DNA: TGTGCCAGCTCCAGGACAGCGTATGGCTACACCTTC; CDR3 protein: CASSRTAYGYTF
J gene: TRBJ2-7; V gene: TRBV28; D gene: NA; clone size: NA; CDR3 DNA: TGTGCCAGCAGTTTACTAAATACACGGAGTGTCTACGAGCAGTACTTC; CDR3 protein: CASSLLNTRSVYEQYF
J gene: TRBJ2-5; V gene: TRBV7-7; D gene: TRBD1; clone size: few; CDR3 DNA: TGTGCTAGCAGCCGGGACAGACAAGAGACCCAGTACTTC; CDR3 protein: CASSRDRQETQYF
J gene: TRBJ1-1; V gene: TRBV12-3/TRBV12-4; D gene: NA; clone size: few; CDR3 DNA: TGTGCCAGCAGGCCTGTGGGTATAGCCGAAGCTTTCTTT; CDR3 protein: CASRPVGIAEAFF
J gene: TRBJ2-7; V gene: TRBV7-2; D gene: TRBD1; clone size: once; CDR3 DNA: TGTGCCAGCAGACCTGCCGGGACAGGGTATGAGCAGTACTTC; CDR3 protein: CASRPAGTGYEQYF